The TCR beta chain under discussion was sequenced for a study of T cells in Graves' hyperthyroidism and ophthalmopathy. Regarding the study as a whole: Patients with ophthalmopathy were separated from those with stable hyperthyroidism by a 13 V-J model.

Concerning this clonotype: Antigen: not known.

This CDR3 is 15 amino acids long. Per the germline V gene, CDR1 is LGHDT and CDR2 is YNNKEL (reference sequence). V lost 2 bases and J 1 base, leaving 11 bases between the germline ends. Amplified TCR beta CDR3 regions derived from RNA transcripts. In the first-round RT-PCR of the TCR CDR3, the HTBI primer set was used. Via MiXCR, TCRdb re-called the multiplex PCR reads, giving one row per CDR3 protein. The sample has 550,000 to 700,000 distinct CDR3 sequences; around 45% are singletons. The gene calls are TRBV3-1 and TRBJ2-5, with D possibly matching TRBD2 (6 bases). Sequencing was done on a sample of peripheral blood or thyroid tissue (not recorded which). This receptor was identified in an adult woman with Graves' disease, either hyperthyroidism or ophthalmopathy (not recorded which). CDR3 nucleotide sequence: TGTGCCAGCAGCCAAACGGGGGAGGCCCAAGAGACCCAGTACTTC. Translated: CASSQTGEAQETQYF.